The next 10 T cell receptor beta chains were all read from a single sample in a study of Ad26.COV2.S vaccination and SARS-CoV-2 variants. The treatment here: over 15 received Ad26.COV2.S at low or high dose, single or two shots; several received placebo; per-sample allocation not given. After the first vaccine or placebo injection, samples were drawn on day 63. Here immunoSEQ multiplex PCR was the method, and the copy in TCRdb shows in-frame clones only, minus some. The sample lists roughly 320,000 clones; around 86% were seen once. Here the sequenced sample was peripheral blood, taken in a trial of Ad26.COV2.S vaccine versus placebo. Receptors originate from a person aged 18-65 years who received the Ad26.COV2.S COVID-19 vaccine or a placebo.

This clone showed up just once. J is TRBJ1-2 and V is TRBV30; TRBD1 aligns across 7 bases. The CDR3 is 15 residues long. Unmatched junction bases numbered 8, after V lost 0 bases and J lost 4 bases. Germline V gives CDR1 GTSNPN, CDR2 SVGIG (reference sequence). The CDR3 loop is CAWSVGHRGGYGYTF. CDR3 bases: TGTGCCTGGAGTGTAGGTCACAGGGGCGGCTATGGCTACACCTTC.

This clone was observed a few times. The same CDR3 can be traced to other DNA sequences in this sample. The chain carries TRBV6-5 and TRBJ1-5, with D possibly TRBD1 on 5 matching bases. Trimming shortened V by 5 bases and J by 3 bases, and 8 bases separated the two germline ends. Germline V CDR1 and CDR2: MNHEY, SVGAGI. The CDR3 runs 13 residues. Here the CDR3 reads CASSRDLNQPQHF. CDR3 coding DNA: TGTGCCAGCAGTCGGGACCTCAATCAGCCCCAGCATTTT.

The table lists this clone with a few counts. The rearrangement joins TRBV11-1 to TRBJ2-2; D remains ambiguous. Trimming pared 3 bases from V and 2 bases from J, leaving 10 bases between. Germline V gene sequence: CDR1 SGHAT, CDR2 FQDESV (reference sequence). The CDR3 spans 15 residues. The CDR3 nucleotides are TGTGCCAGCAGCTTTGGTTTAACAAACACCGGGGAGCTGTTTTTT. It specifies CASSFGLTNTGELFF. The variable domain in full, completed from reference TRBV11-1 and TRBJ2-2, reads EAEVAQSPRYKITEKSQAVAFWCDPISGHATLYWYRQILGQGPELLVQFQDESVVDDSQLPKDRFSAERLKGVDSTLKIQPAELGDSAMYLCASSFGLTNTGELFFGEGSRLTVL.

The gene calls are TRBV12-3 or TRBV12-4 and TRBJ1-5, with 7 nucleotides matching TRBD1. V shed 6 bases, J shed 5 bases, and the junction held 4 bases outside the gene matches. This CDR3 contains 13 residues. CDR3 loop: CASRRQGDQPQHF. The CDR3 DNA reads TGTGCCAGCAGGCGACAGGGCGATCAGCCCCAGCATTTT.

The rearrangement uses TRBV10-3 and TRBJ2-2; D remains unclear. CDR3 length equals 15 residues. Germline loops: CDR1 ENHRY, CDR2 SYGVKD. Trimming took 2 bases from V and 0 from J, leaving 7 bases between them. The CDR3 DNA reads TGTGCCATCAGTGAGCGGCGGTCGAACACCGGGGAGCTGTTTTTT. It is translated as CAISERRSNTGELFF.

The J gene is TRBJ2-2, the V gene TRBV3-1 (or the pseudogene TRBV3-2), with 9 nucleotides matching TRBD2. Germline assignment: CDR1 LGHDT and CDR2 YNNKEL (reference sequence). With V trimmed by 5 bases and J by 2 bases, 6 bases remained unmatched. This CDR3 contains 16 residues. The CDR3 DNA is TGTGCCAGCAGCTCCGGGACTAGCTTAAACACCGGGGAGCTGTTTTTT. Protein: CASSSGTSLNTGELFF.

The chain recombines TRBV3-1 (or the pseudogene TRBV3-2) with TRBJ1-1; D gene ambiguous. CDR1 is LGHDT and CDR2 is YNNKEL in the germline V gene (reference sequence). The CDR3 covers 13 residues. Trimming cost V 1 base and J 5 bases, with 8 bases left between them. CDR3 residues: CASSQGLWTEAFF. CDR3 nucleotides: TGTGCCAGCAGCCAAGGGTTATGGACTGAAGCTTTCTTT.

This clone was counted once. This CDR3 is CASSPIVGGGETQYF. The DNA for the CDR3 is TGTGCCAGCTCACCCATTGTGGGGGGAGGAGAGACCCAGTACTTC. V gene TRBV18 combines with J gene TRBJ2-5; the D gene is possibly TRBD2 (6 bases). V was pared by 3 bases and J by 4 bases, with 15 bases between. CDR1 and CDR2 from the germline V gene are KGHSH and LQKENI. The CDR3 is 15 amino acids.

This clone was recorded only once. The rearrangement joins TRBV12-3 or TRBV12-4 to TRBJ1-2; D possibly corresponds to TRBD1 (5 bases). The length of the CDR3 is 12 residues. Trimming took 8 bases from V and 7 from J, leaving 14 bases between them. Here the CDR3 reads CASGELGVGYTF. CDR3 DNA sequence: TGTGCCAGCGGGGAGCTAGGGGTTGGCTACACCTTC.

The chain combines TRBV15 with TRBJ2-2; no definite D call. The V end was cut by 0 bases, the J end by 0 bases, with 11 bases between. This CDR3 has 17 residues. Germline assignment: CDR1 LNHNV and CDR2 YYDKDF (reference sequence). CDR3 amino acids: CATSREVYTSNTGELFF. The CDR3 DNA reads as TGTGCCACCAGCAGAGAGGTTTACACTTCGAACACCGGGGAGCTGTTTTTT.